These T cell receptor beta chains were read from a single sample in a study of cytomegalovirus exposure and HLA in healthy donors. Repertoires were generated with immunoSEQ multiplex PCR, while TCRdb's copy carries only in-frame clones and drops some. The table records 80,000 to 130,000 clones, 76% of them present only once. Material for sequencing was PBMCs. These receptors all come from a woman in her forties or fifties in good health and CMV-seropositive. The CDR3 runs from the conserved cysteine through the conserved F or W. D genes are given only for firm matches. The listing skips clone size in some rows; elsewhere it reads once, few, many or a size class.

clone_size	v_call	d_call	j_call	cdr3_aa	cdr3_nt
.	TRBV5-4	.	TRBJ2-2	CASSPNTGELFF	TGTGCCAGCAGCCCAAACACCGGGGAGCTGTTTTTT
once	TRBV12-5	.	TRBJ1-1	CASGVSGWAFF	TGTGCTAGTGGTGTCTCCGGGTGGGCTTTCTTT
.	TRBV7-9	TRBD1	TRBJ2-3	CASSDARTGGKGADTQYF	TGTGCCAGCAGCGACGCTCGGACAGGGGGAAAAGGGGCAGATACGCAGTATTTT
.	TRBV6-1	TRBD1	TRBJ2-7	CASSERARDRSSYEQYF	TGTGCCAGCAGTGAAAGAGCCCGGGACAGGAGCTCCTACGAGCAGTACTTC
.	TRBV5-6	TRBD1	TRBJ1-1	CASTRQGRNTEAFF	TGTGCCAGCACCCGACAGGGACGGAACACTGAAGCTTTCTTT
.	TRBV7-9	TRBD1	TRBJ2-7	CASSLGGTGYEQYF	TGTGCCAGCAGCTTAGGAGGGACAGGCTACGAGCAGTACTTC
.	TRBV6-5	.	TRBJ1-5	CASSETASNQPQHF	TGTGCCAGCAGTGAAACAGCTAGCAATCAGCCCCAGCATTTT
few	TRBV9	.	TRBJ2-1	CASRGAHNEQFF	TGTGCCAGTCGGGGGGCGCACAATGAGCAGTTCTTC
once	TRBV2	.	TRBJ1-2	CASIEGRAGPEDGYTF	TGTGCCAGCATCGAAGGGAGGGCAGGTCCGGAGGATGGCTACACCTTC
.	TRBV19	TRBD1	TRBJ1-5	CASSIRQGPNQPQHF	TGTGCCAGTAGTATAAGACAGGGACCCAATCAGCCCCAGCATTTT
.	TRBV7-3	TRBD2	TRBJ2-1	CASSLTASGSSEQFF	TGTGCCAGCAGCTTAACGGCTAGCGGGAGCAGTGAGCAGTTCTTC
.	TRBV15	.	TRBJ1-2	CATSREKGVGSYGYTF	TGTGCCACCAGCAGAGAAAAAGGAGTAGGGAGCTATGGCTACACCTTC
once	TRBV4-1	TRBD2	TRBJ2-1	CASSQRLAGAEDEQFF	TGCGCCAGCAGCCAACGACTAGCGGGAGCAGAAGATGAGCAGTTCTTC
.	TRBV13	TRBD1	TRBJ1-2	CASRIPGQGTVLFINYGYTF	TGTGCCAGCAGGATCCCGGGACAGGGGACGGTTTTGTTTATAAACTATGGCTACACCTTC
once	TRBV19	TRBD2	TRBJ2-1	CASRGGLEMSSYNEQFF	TGTGCCAGTCGAGGGGGACTAGAAATGAGCTCCTACAATGAGCAGTTCTTC
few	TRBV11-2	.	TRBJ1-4	CASSLVRGYGEKLFF	TGTGCCAGCAGCTTAGTGAGGGGGTACGGGGAAAAACTGTTTTTT
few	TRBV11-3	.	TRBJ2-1	CASSVSGTGLFEQFF	TGTGCCAGCAGCGTCAGTGGAACAGGGTTGTTTGAGCAGTTCTTC
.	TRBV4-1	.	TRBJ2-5	CASSLLGLETQYF	TGCGCCAGCAGCCTCCTGGGGCTAGAGACCCAGTACTTC
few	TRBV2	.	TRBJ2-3	CASSDIRSDTQYF	TGTGCCAGCAGTGACATTAGGAGCGATACGCAGTATTTT
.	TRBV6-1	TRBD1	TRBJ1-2	CASSSGQLYGYTF	TGTGCCAGCAGCTCGGGACAGCTCTATGGCTACACCTTC
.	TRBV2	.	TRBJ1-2	CASSEGGAYGYTF	TGTGCCAGCAGTGAGGGAGGGGCCTATGGCTACACCTTC
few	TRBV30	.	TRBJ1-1	CAWSVRETEAFF	TGTGCCTGGAGTGTTCGGGAGACTGAAGCTTTCTTT
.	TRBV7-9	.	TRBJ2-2	CASSLESRLYTGELFF	TGTGCCAGCAGCTTAGAGAGTAGATTGTACACCGGGGAGCTGTTTTTT
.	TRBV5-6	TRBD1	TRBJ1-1	CASSLLKGAYSYAEAFF	TGTGCCAGCAGCTTGTTAAAGGGGGCGTACTCCTACGCTGAAGCTTTCTTT
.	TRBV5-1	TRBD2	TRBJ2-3	CASGPSSGVRGTDTQYF	TGCGCCAGTGGGCCATCCAGCGGGGTGAGGGGCACAGATACGCAGTATTTT
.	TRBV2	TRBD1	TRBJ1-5	CASSEGFRDSLGQPQHF	TGTGCCAGCAGTGAAGGATTCCGGGACAGCCTAGGTCAGCCCCAGCATTTT
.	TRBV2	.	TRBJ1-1	CGARQGNTEAFF	TGTGGGGCGAGGCAGGGGAACACTGAAGCTTTCTTT
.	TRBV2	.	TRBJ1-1	CASGGVMNTEAFF	TGTGCCTCTGGGGGGGTAATGAACACTGAAGCTTTCTTT
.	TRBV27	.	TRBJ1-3	CASSSAVSGNTIYF	TGTGCCAGCAGTTCCGCAGTCTCTGGAAACACCATATATTTT
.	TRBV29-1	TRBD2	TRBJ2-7	CSVAASGSIYEQYF	TGCAGCGTTGCGGCTAGCGGGAGTATTTACGAGCAGTACTTC
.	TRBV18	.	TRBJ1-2	CASSPRDHYGYTF	TGTGCCAGCTCACCCAGGGATCACTATGGCTACACCTTC
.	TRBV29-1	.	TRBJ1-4	CSERLPQKLFF	TGCAGCGAGAGACTGCCTCAAAAACTGTTTTTT
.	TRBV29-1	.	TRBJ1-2	CSTRRGMNYGYTF	TGCAGCACCCGGCGGGGGATGAACTATGGCTACACCTTC
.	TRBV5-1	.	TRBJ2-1	CASSPRDSGPYNEQFF	TGCGCCAGCAGCCCGAGGGACTCCGGGCCGTACAATGAGCAGTTCTTC
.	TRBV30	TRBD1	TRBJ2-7	CASVLGGASYEQYF	TGTGCCTCGGTGTTAGGGGGCGCATCCTACGAGCAGTACTTC
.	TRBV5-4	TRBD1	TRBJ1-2	CASSFFRGQGSYGYTF	TGTGCCAGCAGCTTCTTTCGTGGACAGGGCTCATATGGCTACACCTTC
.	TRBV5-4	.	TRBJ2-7	CASSLRGTYEQYF	TGTGCCAGCAGCTTGAGAGGAACCTACGAGCAGTACTTC
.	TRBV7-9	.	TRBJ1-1	CASSWGGENTEAFF	TGTGCCAGCAGCTGGGGGGGCGAAAACACTGAAGCTTTCTTT
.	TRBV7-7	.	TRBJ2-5	CASSLVSFDQETQYF	TGTGCTAGCAGCTTAGTTAGTTTTGACCAAGAGACCCAGTACTTC
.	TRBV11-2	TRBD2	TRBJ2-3	CASSPGVAGATQYF	TGTGCCAGCAGCCCTGGGGTAGCGGGAGCGACGCAGTATTTT
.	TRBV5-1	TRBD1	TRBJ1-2	CASSSGTADLYGYTF	TGCGCCAGCAGCTCCGGGACAGCGGACCTCTATGGCTACACCTTC
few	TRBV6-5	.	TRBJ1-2	CASSYEGGVSYGYTF	TGTGCCAGCAGTTACGAGGGTGGGGTGAGCTATGGCTACACCTTC
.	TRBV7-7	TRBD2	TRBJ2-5	CASSLGAGALETQYF	TGTGCTAGCAGCTTAGGAGCGGGGGCGCTGGAGACCCAGTACTTC
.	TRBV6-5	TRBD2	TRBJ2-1	CASEGAGGPMNEQFF	TGTGCCAGCGAAGGGGCGGGAGGGCCGATGAATGAGCAGTTCTTC
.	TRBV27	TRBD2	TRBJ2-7	CASRLAGAFSYEQYF	TGTGCCAGTCGACTAGCGGGGGCCTTCTCCTACGAGCAGTACTTC
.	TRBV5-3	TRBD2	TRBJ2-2	CARSLLASGGNTGELFF	TGTGCCAGAAGCTTACTGGCTAGCGGGGGGAACACCGGGGAGCTGTTTTTT
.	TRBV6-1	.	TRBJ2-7	CASSPLDRAYEQYF	TGTGCCAGCAGTCCTTTGGACAGAGCCTACGAGCAGTACTTC
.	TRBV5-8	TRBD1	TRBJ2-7	CASSYVPGTGGEQYF	TGTGCCAGCAGCTATGTTCCCGGGACAGGGGGCGAGCAGTACTTC
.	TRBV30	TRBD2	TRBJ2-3	CAWSRGLATDTQYF	TGTGCCTGGAGCCGTGGACTAGCAACAGATACGCAGTATTTT
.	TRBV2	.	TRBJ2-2	CATQGPGELFF	TGTGCCACCCAGGGGCCCGGGGAGCTGTTTTTT
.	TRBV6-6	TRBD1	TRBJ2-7	CASSYTGQLYEQYF	TGTGCCAGCAGTTACACGGGACAGCTATACGAGCAGTACTTC
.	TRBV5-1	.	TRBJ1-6	CASSLGGDNSPLHF	TGCGCCAGCAGCTTAGGAGGGGATAATTCACCCCTCCACTTT
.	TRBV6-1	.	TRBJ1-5	CASKQAPDQPQHF	TGTGCCAGCAAACAGGCACCCGATCAGCCCCAGCATTTT
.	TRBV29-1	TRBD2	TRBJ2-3	CSVEGLASTDTQYF	TGCAGCGTTGAAGGACTAGCTAGCACAGATACGCAGTATTTT
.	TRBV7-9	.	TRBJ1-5	CASSWGGGEQPQHF	TGTGCCAGCAGCTGGGGTGGGGGGGAGCAGCCCCAGCATTTT
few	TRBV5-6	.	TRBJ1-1	CASSLTLSGTEAFF	TGTGCCAGCAGCTTGACTCTATCGGGCACTGAAGCTTTCTTT
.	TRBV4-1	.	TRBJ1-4	CASSPPIIQTNEKLFF	TGCGCCAGCAGCCCCCCAATAATCCAGACTAATGAAAAACTGTTTTTT